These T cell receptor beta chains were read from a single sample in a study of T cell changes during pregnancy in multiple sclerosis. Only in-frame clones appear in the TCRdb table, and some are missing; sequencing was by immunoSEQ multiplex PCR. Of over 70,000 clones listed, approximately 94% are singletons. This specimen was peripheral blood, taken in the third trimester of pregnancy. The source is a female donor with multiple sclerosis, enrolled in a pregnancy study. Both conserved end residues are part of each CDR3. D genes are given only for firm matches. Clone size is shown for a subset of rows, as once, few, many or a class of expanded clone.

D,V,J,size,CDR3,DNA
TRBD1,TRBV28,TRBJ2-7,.,CASSPSDRKAYEQYF,TGTGCCAGCAGTCCGTCGGACAGGAAAGCCTACGAGCAGTACTTC
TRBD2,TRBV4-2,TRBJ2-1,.,CASSQSWTRNEQFF,TGTGCCAGCAGCCAATCTTGGACTAGGAATGAGCAGTTCTTC
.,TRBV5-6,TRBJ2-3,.,CASSLGVVASTDTQYF,TGTGCCAGCAGCCTGGGTGTAGTAGCTAGCACAGATACGCAGTATTTT
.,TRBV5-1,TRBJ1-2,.,CASSPSPGLKNYGYTF,TGCGCCAGCAGCCCTAGTCCGGGACTCAAAAACTATGGCTACACCTTC
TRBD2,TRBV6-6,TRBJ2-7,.,CASSYSILAGDYEQYF,TGTGCCAGCAGTTACTCGATCTTAGCGGGGGACTACGAGCAGTACTTC
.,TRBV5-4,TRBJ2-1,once,CASSTGDNEQFF,TGTGCCAGCAGCACCGGAGACAATGAGCAGTTCTTC
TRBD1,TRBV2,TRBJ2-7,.,CASGQGATSYEQYF,TGTGCCAGCGGACAGGGGGCAACTAGCTACGAGCAGTACTTC
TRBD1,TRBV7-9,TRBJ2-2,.,CASSLIAGGRTLNTGELFF,TGTGCCAGCAGCTTAATTGCAGGGGGCCGCACATTAAACACCGGGGAGCTGTTTTTT
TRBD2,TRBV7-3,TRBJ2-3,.,CASSLSLGTSGHEKGATDTQYF,TGTGCCAGCAGCTTAAGCCTAGGGACTAGCGGGCACGAAAAGGGGGCCACAGATACGCAGTATTTT
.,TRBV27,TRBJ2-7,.,CASTGGGGEQYF,TGTGCCAGCACCGGGGGAGGGGGGGAGCAGTACTTC
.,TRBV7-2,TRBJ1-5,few,CASSPSGGNQPQHF,TGTGCCAGCAGCCCATCAGGGGGCAATCAGCCCCAGCATTTT
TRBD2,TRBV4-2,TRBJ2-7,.,CASSQDIGTSGSYEQYF,TGTGCCAGCAGCCAAGATATAGGGACTAGCGGGAGTTACGAGCAGTACTTC
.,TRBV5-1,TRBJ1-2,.,CASSLSMTDPHGYTF,TGCGCCAGCAGCTTAAGTATGACAGACCCCCATGGCTACACCTTC
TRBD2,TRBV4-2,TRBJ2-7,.,CASSLRLAGGLQSSYEQYF,TGTGCCAGCAGCCTTAGACTAGCGGGAGGCCTACAATCCTCCTACGAGCAGTACTTC
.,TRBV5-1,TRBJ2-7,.,CASAVGRSASYEQYF,TGCGCCAGCGCCGTGGGTCGGAGCGCGTCCTACGAGCAGTACTTC
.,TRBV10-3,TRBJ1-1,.,CAIHDRLNTEAFF,TGTGCCATCCATGACAGATTGAACACTGAAGCTTTCTTT
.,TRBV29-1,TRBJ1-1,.,CSVEAQGRNTEAFF,TGCAGCGTTGAGGCACAGGGTAGGAACACTGAAGCTTTCTTT
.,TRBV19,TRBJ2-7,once,CASSPLGYEQYF,TGTGCCAGTAGTCCTCTAGGATACGAGCAGTACTTC
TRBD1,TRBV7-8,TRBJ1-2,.,CASSLRQGRLGYGYTF,TGTGCCAGCAGCCTCAGACAGGGTCGCTTAGGCTATGGCTACACCTTC
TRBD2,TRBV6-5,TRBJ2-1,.,CASSYGGSSYNEQFF,TGTGCCAGCAGTTACGGCGGGAGCTCCTACAATGAGCAGTTCTTC
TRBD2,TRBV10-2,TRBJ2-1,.,CASRGLAGGQRGNEQFF,TGCGCCAGCAGAGGTCTGGCGGGAGGTCAACGGGGCAATGAGCAGTTCTTC
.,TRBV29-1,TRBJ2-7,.,CSAADSSYEQYF,TGCAGCGCCGCGGACAGCTCCTACGAGCAGTACTTC
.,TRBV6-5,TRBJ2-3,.,CASSYLGTSTDTQYF,TGTGCCAGCAGTTACTTAGGGACAAGCACAGATACGCAGTATTTT
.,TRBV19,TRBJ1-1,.,CASSISAGVTEAFF,TGTGCCAGTAGTATATCGGCAGGGGTCACTGAAGCTTTCTTT
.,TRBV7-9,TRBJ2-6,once,CASSQGAGANVLTF,TGTGCCAGCAGTCAAGGAGCTGGGGCCAACGTCCTGACTTTC
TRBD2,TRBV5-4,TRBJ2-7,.,CASSSSVAGTYEQYF,TGTGCCAGCAGCTCCTCGGTAGCGGGAACCTACGAGCAGTACTTC
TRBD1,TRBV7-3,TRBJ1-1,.,CASSLEGQANTEAFF,TGTGCCAGCAGCTTAGAGGGACAGGCTAACACTGAAGCTTTCTTT
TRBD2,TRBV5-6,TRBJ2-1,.,CASSVGLAWYNEQFF,TGTGCCAGCAGCGTCGGACTAGCCTGGTACAATGAGCAGTTCTTC
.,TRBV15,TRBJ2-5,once,CATSKSPGQETQYF,TGTGCCACCAGCAAAAGCCCCGGGCAAGAGACCCAGTACTTC
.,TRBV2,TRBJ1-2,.,CASSEAMGLRGYTF,TGTGCCAGCAGTGAAGCCATGGGGCTTCGGGGCTACACCTTC
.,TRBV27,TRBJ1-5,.,CASSPDWFSNQPQHF,TGTGCCAGCAGTCCTGACTGGTTTAGCAATCAGCCCCAGCATTTT
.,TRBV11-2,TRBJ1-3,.,CASSLELPGGLGNTIYF,TGTGCCAGCAGCTTAGAACTGCCGGGGGGGCTCGGAAACACCATATATTTT
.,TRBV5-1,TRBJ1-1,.,CASSLGTGTEAFF,TGCGCCAGCAGCTTGGGTACGGGGACTGAAGCTTTCTTT
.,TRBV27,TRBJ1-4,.,CASSLAATNEKLFF,TGTGCCAGCAGTTTAGCGGCAACTAATGAAAAACTGTTTTTT
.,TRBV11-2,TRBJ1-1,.,CASSLVGGTSTEAFF,TGTGCCAGCAGCTTAGTGGGAGGGACATCCACTGAAGCTTTCTTT
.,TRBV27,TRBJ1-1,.,CASSFSRNTEAFF,TGTGCCAGCAGTTTTTCCAGGAACACTGAAGCTTTCTTT
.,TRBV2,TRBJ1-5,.,CAAHDGGADNQPQHF,TGTGCCGCCCATGATGGTGGGGCCGACAATCAGCCCCAGCATTTT
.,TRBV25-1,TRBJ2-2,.,CASRHYTGELFF,TGTGCCAGCAGACATTACACCGGGGAGCTGTTTTTT
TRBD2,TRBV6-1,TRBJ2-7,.,CASSERTRTHEQYF,TGTGCCAGCAGTGAAAGGACTAGAACGCACGAGCAGTACTTC
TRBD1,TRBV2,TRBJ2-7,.,CASSVRQGGDEQYF,TGTGCCAGCAGTGTTCGACAGGGGGGGGACGAGCAGTACTTC
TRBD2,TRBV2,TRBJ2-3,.,CASRTGGLGHTDTQYF,TGTGCCAGCAGGACCGGGGGACTAGGGCATACAGATACGCAGTATTTT
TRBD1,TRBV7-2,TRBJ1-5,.,CASSKTSGTGTLNQPQHF,TGTGCCAGCAGCAAGACCTCCGGGACAGGGACCCTTAATCAGCCCCAGCATTTT
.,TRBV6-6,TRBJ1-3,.,CASTTKSAGAGNTIYF,TGTGCCAGCACCACAAAGTCAGCAGGGGCTGGAAACACCATATATTTT
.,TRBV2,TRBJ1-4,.,CASSEGTTTNEKLFF,TGTGCCAGCAGTGAAGGGACAACAACTAATGAAAAACTGTTTTTT
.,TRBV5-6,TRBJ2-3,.,CASSLRPQGDTQYF,TGTGCCAGCAGCTTGAGGCCCCAGGGAGATACGCAGTATTTT
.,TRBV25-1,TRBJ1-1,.,CASSPTGVTEAFF,TGTGCCAGCAGTCCGACCGGGGTAACTGAAGCTTTCTTT
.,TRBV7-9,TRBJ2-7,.,CASTLIGGPMVSEQYF,TGTGCCAGCACCTTAATCGGGGGGCCAATGGTCTCCGAGCAGTACTTC
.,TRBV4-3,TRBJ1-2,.,CASSQGRVGYGYTF,TGCGCCAGCAGCCAAGGGAGGGTGGGGTATGGCTACACCTTC
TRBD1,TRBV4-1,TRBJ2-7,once,CASSPGDSSYEQYF,TGCGCCAGCAGCCCTGGGGACAGTTCCTACGAGCAGTACTTC
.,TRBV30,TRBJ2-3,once,CAWTVGVADLTDTQYF,TGTGCCTGGACCGTAGGCGTAGCGGACCTCACAGATACGCAGTATTTT
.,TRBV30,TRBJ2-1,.,CAWSTGVDNEQFF,TGTGCCTGGAGTACGGGAGTGGACAATGAGCAGTTCTTC